A single sample gave rise to the 2 T cell receptor beta chains below, sequenced in a study of shared T cell receptors in the human thymus. Profiling relied on immunoSEQ multiplex PCR, and the TCRdb table lists in-frame clones only, not all of them. The data show hundreds of thousands of clones, 80% to 90% seen once. This same sample was also part of a study on human thymus T cells.

Sequencing input: thymocytes. The source is a girl less than two years old with a congenital heart defect.

V usage is TRBV29-1 and J usage is TRBJ2-3, with a possible D match to TRBD2 (7 bases). Germline-derived CDR1 and CDR2 are SQVTM and ANQGSEA. The germline V and J ends were trimmed by 4 bases and 1 base, with 21 bases remaining between them. This CDR3 region has 17 residues. DNA for the CDR3: TGCAGCGTTGGGGGGCTAGGGGGGGGGCGTGGCACAGATACGCAGTATTTT. Residues: CSVGGLGGGRGTDTQYF.

This chain joins TRBV6-6 and TRBJ1-1; tentative D call: TRBD1 (5 bases). The CDR3 runs 15 residues. V was shortened by 2 bases and J by 1 base, with 11 bases between the two germline ends. Germline assignment: CDR1 MNHNY and CDR2 SVGAGI (reference sequence). This CDR3 is CASSYGRGGNTEAFF. Here the CDR3 DNA reads TGTGCCAGCAGTTACGGGAGGGGTGGGAACACTGAAGCTTTCTTT.